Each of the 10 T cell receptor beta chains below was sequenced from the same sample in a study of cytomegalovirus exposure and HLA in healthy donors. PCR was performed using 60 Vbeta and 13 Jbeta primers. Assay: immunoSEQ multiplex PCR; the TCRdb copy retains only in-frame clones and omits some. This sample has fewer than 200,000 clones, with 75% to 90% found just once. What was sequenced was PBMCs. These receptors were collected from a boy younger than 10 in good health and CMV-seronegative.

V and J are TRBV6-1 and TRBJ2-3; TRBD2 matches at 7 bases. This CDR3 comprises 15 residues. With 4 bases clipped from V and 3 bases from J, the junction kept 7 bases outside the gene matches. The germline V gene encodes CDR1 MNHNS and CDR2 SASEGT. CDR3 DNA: TGTGCCAGCAGTGGACTAGCCGGTAATACAGATACGCAGTATTTT. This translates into CASSGLAGNTDTQYF.

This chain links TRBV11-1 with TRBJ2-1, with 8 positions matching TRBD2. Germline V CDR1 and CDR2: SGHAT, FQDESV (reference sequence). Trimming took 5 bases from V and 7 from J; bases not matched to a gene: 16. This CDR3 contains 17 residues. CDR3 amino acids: CASSIGLARTSMNEQFF. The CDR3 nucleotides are TGTGCCAGCAGCATTGGGCTAGCGAGGACTAGCATGAATGAGCAGTTCTTC.

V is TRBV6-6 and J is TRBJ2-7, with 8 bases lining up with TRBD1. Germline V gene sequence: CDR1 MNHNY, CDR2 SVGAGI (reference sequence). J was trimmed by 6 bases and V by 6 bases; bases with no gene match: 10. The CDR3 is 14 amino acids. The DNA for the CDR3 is TGTGCCAGCAGACCCAGGACAGGGCCATCCGAGCAGTACTTC. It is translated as CASRPRTGPSEQYF.

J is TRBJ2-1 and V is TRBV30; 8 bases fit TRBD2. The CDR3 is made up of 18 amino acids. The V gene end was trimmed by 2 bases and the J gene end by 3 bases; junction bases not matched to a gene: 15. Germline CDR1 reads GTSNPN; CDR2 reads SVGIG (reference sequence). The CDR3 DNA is TGTGCCTGGAGTCTCGGCGGGGGGCAATTTATCCGCTACAATGAGCAGTTCTTC. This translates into CAWSLGGGQFIRYNEQFF.

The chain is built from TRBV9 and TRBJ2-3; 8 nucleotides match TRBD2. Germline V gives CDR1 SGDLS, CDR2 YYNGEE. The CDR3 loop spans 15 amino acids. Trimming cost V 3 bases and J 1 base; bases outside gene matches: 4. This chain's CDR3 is CASSGKAGGTDTQYF. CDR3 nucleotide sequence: TGTGCCAGCAGCGGTAAAGCGGGGGGCACAGATACGCAGTATTTT.

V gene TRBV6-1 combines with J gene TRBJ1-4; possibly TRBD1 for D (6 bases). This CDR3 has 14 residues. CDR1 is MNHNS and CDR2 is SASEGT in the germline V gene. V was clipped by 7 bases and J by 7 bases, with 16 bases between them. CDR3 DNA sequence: TGTGCCAGCACGGTCGCGGGGGCATTTGAAAAACTGTTTTTT. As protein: CASTVAGAFEKLFF.

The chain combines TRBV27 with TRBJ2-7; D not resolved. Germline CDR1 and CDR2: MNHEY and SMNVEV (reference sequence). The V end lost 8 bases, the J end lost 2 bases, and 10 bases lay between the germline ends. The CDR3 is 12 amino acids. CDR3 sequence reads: CASRSIPYEQYF. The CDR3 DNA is TGTGCCAGCCGGAGCATTCCCTACGAGCAGTACTTC.

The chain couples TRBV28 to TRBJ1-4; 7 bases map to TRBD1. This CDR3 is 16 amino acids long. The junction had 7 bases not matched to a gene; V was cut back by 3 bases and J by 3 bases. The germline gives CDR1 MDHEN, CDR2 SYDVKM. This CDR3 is CASSLGQGVSNEKLFF. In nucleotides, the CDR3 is TGTGCCAGCAGTTTGGGGCAGGGGGTTTCTAATGAAAAACTGTTTTTT.

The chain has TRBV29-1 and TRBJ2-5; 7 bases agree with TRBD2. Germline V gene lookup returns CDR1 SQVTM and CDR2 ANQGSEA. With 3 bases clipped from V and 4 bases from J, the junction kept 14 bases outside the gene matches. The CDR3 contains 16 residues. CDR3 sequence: CSVEFRAGNTIETQYF. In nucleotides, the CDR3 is TGCAGCGTTGAGTTCCGAGCGGGGAATACTATAGAGACCCAGTACTTC. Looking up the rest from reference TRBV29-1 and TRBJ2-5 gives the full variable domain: SAVISQKPSRDICQRGTSLTIQCQVDSQVTMMFWYRQQPGQSLTLIATANQGSEATYESGFVIDKFPISRPNLTFSTLTVSNMSPEDSSIYLCSVEFRAGNTIETQYFGPGTRLLVL.

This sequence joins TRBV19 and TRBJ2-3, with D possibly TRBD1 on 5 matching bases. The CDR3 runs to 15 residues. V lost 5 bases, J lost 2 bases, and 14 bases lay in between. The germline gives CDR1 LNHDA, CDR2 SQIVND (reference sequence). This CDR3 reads CASSATTDTTDTQYF. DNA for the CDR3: TGTGCCAGTAGTGCGACGACGGACACCACAGATACGCAGTATTTT.